The clone carrying this TCR beta chain was found many times. Its antigen is currently unknown. Germline V gene sequence: CDR1 MNHEY, CDR2 SMNVEV (reference sequence). The CDR3 runs 15 residues. The J segment lost 10 bases and the V segment lost 2 bases, leaving 11 bases of the junction unmatched. These data originate in a study of T cell responses to AZD1222 COVID-19 vaccine. Study overall: Second-dose intervals near 4 or 12 weeks were combined. Whole-study findings and limits: Targets within unmutated variant regions were reportedly found for nearly half of spike-specific TCRs. The study found Spike-specific TCR breadth and depth rose after two AZD1222 doses. Only 5 or 6 people who got AZD1222 tested seropositive at baseline.

Assay used: immunoSEQ multiplex PCR; TCRdb lists only in-frame clones, some missing. Of about 110,000 clones in the sample, roughly 90% were seen once. The TCR was taken from an adult in good health. The source material was peripheral blood, sampled on day 0 of AZD1222 vaccination. The rearrangement uses TRBV27 and TRBJ1-1, with TRBD1 identical over 9 bases. CDR3 sequence (DNA): TGTGCCAGCAGTTTAGGGACCACAGGGGGCTGGGTAGCTTTCTTT. Translation gives CASSLGTTGGWVAFF.